This entry is about one TCR beta chain. Its cognate antigen is unknown. PCR employed 60 Vbeta and 13 Jbeta primers. Study processing details: Among the unique TCR beta chains that a later analysis counted, about 81 million in all, roughly 11 million were shared. Data came from immunoSEQ multiplex PCR; TCRdb stores just in-frame clones and leaves some out. V, J and clone size reflect that table, while D and trimming were determined from the DNA. The repertoire has approximately 210,000 clones, around 79% of them found once; the top ten carry around 0.42%. The data are from a study of cytomegalovirus exposure and HLA in healthy donors. General observations from the study: V- and J-gene trimming of TCR beta was linked (in a later analysis) to a missense DCLRE1C variant.

Trimming took off 4 bases at V and 6 bases at J, with 13 bases between the two ends. The CDR3 loop spans 13 amino acids. The V gene's germline CDR1 is LNHDA and CDR2 SQIVND (reference sequence). This chain links TRBV19 with TRBJ2-7; weak D call: TRBD2 (6 bases). The sequencing sample was made of PBMCs. This clonotype was sampled from a male donor in good health and CMV-seropositive. The CDR3 DNA reads as TGTGCCAGTAGTAACGGGAGAGGACGCGAGCAGTACTTC. Its protein product is CASSNGRGREQYF. Supplemented by reference TRBV19 and TRBJ2-7, the full variable domain reads DGGITQSPKYLFRKEGQNVTLSCEQNLNHDAMYWYRQDPGQGLRLIYYSQIVNDFQKGDIAEGYSVSREKKESFPLTVTSAQKNPTAFYLCASSNGRGREQYFGPGTRLTVT.